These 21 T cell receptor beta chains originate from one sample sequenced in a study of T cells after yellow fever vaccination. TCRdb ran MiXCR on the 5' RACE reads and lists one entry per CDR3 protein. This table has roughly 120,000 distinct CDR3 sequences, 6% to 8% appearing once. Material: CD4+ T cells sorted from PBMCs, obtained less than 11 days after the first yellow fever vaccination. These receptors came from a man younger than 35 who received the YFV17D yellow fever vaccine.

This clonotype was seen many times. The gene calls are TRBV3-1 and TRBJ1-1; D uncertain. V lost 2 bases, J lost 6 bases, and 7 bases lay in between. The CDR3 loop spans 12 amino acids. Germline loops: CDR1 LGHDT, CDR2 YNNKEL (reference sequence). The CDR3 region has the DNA TGTGCCAGCAGCCAACAGAGGGCTGAAGCTTTCTTT. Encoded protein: CASSQQRAEAFF.

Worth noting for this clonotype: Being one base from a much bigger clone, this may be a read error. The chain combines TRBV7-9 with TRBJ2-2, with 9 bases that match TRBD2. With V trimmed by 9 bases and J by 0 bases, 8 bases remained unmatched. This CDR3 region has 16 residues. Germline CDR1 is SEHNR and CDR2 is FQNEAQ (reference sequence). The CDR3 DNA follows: TGTGCCAGAAGCCCGGGACTAGCCTCGAACACCGGGGAGCTGTTTTTT. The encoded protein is CARSPGLASNTGELFF.

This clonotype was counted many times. CDR3 sequence reads: CASNRGGGLRNNEQFF. CDR3 coding DNA: TGTGCCAGCAACCGTGGCGGGGGGTTGAGGAACAATGAGCAGTTCTTC. The rearrangement joins TRBV11-2 to TRBJ2-1; 8 bases align to TRBD2. The CDR3 runs to 16 residues. The V segment lost 7 bases and the J segment 5 bases; nucleotides outside the gene matches: 13. The germline CDR1 and CDR2 sequences are SGHAT and FQNNGV.

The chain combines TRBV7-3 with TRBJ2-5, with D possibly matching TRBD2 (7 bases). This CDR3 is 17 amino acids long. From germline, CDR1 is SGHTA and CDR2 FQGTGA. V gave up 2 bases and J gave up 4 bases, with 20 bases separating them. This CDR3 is CASSLRGSAGAGETQYF. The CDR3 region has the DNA TGTGCCAGCAGCTTACGGGGTAGCGCGGGGGCCGGAGAGACCCAGTACTTC.

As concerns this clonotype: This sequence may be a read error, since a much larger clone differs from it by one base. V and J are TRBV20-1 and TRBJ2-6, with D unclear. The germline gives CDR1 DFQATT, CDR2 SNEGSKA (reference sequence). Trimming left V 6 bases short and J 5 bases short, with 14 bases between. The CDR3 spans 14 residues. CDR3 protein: CSATESAWANVLTF. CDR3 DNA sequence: TGCAGTGCCACAGAGAGCGCCTGGGCCAACGTCCTGACTTTC.

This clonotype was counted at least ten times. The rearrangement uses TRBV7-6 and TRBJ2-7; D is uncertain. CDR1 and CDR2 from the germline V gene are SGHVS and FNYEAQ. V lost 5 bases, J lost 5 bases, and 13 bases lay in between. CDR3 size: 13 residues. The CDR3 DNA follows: TGTGCCAGCAGCCCGCTCCTAGACAACGAGCAGTACTTC. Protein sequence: CASSPLLDNEQYF.

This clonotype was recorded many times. The CDR3 region has the DNA TGTGCCAGCAGCGCGGGGGCACAAGAGACCCAGTACTTC. Translated: CASSAGAQETQYF. The chain has TRBV7-3 and TRBJ2-5; TRBD2 might be the D (7 bases). CDR1 is SGHTA and CDR2 is FQGTGA in the germline V gene. This CDR3 is 13 amino acids long. Trimming removed 5 bases from V and 2 bases from J, with 9 bases in between.

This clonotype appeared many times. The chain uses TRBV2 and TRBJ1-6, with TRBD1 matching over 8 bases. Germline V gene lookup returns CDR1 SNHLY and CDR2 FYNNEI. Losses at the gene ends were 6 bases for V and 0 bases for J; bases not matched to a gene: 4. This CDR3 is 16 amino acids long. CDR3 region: CASRDRASSYNSPLHF. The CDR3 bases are TGTGCCAGCAGGGACAGGGCCAGCTCCTATAATTCACCCCTCCACTTT.

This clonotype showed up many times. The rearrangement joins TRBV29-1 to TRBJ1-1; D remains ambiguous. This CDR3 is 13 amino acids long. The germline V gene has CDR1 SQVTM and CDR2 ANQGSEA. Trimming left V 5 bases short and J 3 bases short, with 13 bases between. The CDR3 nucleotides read TGCAGCGTTCAGGCAAACGGGGACACTGAAGCTTTCTTT. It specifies CSVQANGDTEAFF.

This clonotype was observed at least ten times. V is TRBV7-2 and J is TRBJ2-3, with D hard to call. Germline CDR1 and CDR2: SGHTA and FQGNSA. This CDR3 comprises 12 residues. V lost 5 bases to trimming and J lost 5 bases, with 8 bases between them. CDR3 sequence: CASSPQRDTQYF. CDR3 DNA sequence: TGTGCCAGCAGCCCCCAGCGAGATACGCAGTATTTT.

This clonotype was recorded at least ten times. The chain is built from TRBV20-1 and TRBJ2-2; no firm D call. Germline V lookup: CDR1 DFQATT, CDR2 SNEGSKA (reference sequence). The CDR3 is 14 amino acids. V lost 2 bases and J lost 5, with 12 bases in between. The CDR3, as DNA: TGCAGTGCTAGATCACCGGGTAGAACCGGGGAGCTGTTTTTT. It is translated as CSARSPGRTGELFF.

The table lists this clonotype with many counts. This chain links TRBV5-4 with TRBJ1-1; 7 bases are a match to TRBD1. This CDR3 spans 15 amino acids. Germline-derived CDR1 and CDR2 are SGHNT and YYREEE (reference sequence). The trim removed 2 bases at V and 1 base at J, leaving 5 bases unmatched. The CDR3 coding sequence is TGTGCCAGCAGCTTAAGTAACAGGGGGAACACTGAAGCTTTCTTT. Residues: CASSLSNRGNTEAFF.

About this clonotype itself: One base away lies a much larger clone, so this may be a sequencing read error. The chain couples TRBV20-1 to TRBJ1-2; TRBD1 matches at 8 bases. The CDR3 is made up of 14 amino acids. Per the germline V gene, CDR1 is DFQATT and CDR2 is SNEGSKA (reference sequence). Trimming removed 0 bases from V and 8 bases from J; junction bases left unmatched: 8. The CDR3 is CSARDQGQVEGYTF. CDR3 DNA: TGCAGTGCTAGAGATCAGGGACAGGTGGAAGGCTACACCTTC.

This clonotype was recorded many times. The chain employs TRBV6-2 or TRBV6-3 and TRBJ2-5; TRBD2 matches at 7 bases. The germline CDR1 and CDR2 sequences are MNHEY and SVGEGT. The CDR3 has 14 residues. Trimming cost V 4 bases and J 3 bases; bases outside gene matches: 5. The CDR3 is CASSSNGGKETQYF. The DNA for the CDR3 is TGTGCCAGCAGTTCGAACGGGGGGAAAGAGACCCAGTACTTC.

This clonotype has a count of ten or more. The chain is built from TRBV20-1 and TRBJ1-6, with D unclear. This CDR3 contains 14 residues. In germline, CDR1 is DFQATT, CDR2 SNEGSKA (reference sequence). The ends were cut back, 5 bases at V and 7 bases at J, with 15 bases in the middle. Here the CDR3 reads CSAPPAAGNSPLHF. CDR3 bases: TGCAGTGCTCCGCCCGCGGCGGGGAATTCACCCCTCCACTTT.

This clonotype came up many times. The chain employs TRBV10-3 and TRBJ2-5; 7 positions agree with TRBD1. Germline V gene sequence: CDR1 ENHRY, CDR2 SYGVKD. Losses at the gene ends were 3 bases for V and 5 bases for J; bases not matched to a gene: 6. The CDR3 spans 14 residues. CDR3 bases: TGTGCCATCAGTGACCTTACAGGGGTGGAGACCCAGTACTTC. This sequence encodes CAISDLTGVETQYF.

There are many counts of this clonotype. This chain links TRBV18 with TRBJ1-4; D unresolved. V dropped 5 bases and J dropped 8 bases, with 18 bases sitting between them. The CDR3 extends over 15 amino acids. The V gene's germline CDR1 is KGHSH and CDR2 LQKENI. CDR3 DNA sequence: TGTGCCAGCTCAGTTACCACGGCCAGCGAAGAAAAACTGTTTTTT. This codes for CASSVTTASEEKLFF. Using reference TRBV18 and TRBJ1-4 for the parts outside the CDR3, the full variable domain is NAGVMQNPRHLVRRRGQEARLRCSPMKGHSHVYWYRQLPEEGLKFMVYLQKENIIDESGMPKERFSAEFPKEGPSILRIQQVVRGDSAAYFCASSVTTASEEKLFFGSGTQLSVL.

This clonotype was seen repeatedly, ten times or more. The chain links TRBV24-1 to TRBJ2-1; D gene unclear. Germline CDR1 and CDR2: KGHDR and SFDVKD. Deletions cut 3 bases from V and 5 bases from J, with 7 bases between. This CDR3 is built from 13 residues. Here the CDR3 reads CATSDNPDNEQFF. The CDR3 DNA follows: TGTGCCACCAGTGATAACCCCGACAATGAGCAGTTCTTC.

CDR3 in DNA: TGTGCCAGCAGGGAACAGGGAGACGGTCAGCCCCAGCATTTT. Translated: CASREQGDGQPQHF. The rearrangement uses TRBV28 and TRBJ1-5; tentative D call: TRBD1 (6 bases). The CDR3 has 14 residues. Trimming left V 6 bases short and J 6 bases short, with 15 bases between. Looked up from germline, CDR1 is MDHEN and CDR2 is SYDVKM.

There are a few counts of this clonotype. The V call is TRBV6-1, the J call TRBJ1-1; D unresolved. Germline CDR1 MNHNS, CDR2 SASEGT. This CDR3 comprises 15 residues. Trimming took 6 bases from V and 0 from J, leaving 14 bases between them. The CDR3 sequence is CASRSLGEMNTEAFF. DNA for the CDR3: TGTGCCAGCAGATCTTTAGGTGAAATGAACACTGAAGCTTTCTTT.

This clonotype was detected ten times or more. The chain's CDR3 is CASRPQDVSGNTIYF. In nucleotides, the CDR3 is TGTGCCAGCAGGCCACAGGACGTCTCTGGAAACACCATATATTTT. The chain joins TRBV7-8 to TRBJ1-3, with D possibly TRBD1 on 5 matching bases. The germline V and J ends were trimmed by 6 bases and 0 bases, with 12 bases remaining between them. CDR1 SGHVS and CDR2 FQNEAQ come from the germline V gene. CDR3 length: 15 residues.